The 6 T cell receptor beta chains presented below share a single source sample, sequenced in a study of beta chain features in type 1 diabetes. Sequencing targeted expressed TCRB transcripts, as all isolated RNA had been reverse transcribed. Sequenced by immunoSEQ multiplex PCR; TCRdb stores in-frame clones only, minus some. The sample yields hundreds of thousands of clones, around an eighth seen once. These receptors' antigens are unknown. General study results and limits: Type 1 diabetes patients had moderately but significantly shorter TCRB CDR3s in all four CD4+ subsets.

Sequenced: naive CD4+ T cells from blood. The source is a woman between 18 and 29 years old with type 1 diabetes.

This clone was seen only once. The V gene is TRBV28, the J gene TRBJ1-5; possible D gene TRBD1, 5 bases. Trimming stripped 3 bases from V and 1 base from J, with 13 bases between. The length of the CDR3 is 16 residues. The germline V gene encodes CDR1 MDHEN and CDR2 SYDVKM. In nucleotides, the CDR3 is TGTGCCAGCAGTTTGATAGGGGAGGGGAGCAATCAGCCCCAGCATTTT. Encoded protein: CASSLIGEGSNQPQHF.

This clone was counted a few times. The V gene is TRBV20-1, the J gene TRBJ1-1, with a possible D match to TRBD1 (5 bases). Trimming shortened V by 6 bases and J by 11 bases, and 16 bases separated the two germline ends. CDR3 length: 11 residues. CDR1 DFQATT and CDR2 SNEGSKA come from the germline V gene (reference sequence). CDR3 amino acids: CSAGRTDGAFF. CDR3 in DNA: TGCAGTGCGGGGCGGACGGACGGGGCTTTCTTT.

This sequence joins TRBV7-3 and TRBJ1-2; D is possibly TRBD1 (5 bases). The germline V gene has CDR1 SGHTA and CDR2 FQGTGA. With 3 bases removed from V and 4 bases from J, the gap between germline ends came to 9 bases. This CDR3 is built from 13 residues. CDR3 protein: CASSLGDSYGYTF. Here the CDR3 DNA reads TGTGCCAGCAGCTTGGGGGACTCCTATGGCTACACCTTC.

V usage is TRBV6-1 and J usage is TRBJ2-5, with D perhaps TRBD1 (5 bases). Per the germline V gene, CDR1 is MNHNS and CDR2 is SASEGT. V was cut by 0 bases and J by 3 bases, with 11 bases left in between. This CDR3 region has 15 residues. CDR3: CASSEAWGRKETQYF. The CDR3 DNA reads as TGTGCCAGCAGTGAAGCATGGGGCAGGAAAGAGACCCAGTACTTC.

This clone was observed a few times. The gene calls are TRBV5-1 and TRBJ2-1; D not certain. The CDR3 consists of 12 residues. In germline, CDR1 is SGHRS, CDR2 YFSETQ. V lost 1 base and J 5 bases, leaving 4 bases between the germline ends. The CDR3 nucleotides are TGCGCCAGCAGCTTGTCCGACAATGAGCAGTTCTTC. It is translated as CASSLSDNEQFF.

A few counts support this clone. Other DNA variants within this sample encode the same CDR3. The chain has TRBV18 and TRBJ2-7, with unresolved D. The CDR3 has 12 amino acids. The V gene lost 0 bases and the J gene lost 4 bases, with 4 bases spanning the gap. CDR1 and CDR2 (germline): KGHSH, LQKENI. The CDR3 DNA follows: TGTGCCAGCTCACCACCGTCGTACGAGCAGTACTTC. It translates to CASSPPSYEQYF.